This T cell receptor beta chain was profiled in a study of Graves' ophthalmopathy and Graves' hyperthyroidism. Overall study findings and caveats: Blood repertoires reportedly contained most expanded thyroid clonotypes above 0.001 frequency.

Amplification of TCR beta CDR3 regions used RNA transcripts. HTBI primers were employed in first-round RT-PCR, then a second-round multiplex PCR followed. TCRdb used MiXCR to reprocess the multiplex PCR reads, holding one entry per CDR3 protein. The table has fewer than 600,000 distinct CDR3 sequences, about an eighth seen once. Germline CDR1 and CDR2: MNHNS and SASEGT. The CDR3 has 14 residues. Trimming took 2 bases from V and 13 from J; bases not matched to a gene: 11. As regards this clonotype: Its antigen is undetermined.

Sequencing input: blood. The chain joins TRBV6-1 to TRBJ2-1; 7 bases align to TRBD2. The origin of this receptor is a woman aged 25-40 years with Graves' ophthalmopathy. CDR3 DNA sequence: TGTGCCAGCAGTGAACAGGCTAGCGGCTTGTTACAGTTCTTC. Translation gives CASSEQASGLLQFF.